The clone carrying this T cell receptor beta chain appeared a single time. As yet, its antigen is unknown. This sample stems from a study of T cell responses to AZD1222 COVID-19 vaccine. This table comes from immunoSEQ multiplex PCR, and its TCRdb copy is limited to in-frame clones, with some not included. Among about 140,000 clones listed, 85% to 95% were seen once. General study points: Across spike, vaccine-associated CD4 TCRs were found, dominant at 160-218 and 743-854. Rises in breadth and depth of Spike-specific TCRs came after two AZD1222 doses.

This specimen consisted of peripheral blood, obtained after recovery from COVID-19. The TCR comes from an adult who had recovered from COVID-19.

The CDR3 loop reads CASSFVGDYDGGGLTGELFF. The CDR3 nucleotides read TGCGCCAGCAGCTTCGTCGGGGACTACGACGGCGGGGGACTCACCGGGGAGCTGTTTTTT. V and J are TRBV5-1 and TRBJ2-2; 7 bases line up with TRBD2. CDR1 and CDR2 from the germline V gene are SGHRS and YFSETQ. CDR3 length equals 20 residues. After removal of 2 bases from V and 4 bases from J, the junction contained 20 bases not matched to a gene.